The T cell receptor beta chain described here comes from a study of PD-1 blockade in classical Hodgkin lymphoma. Whole-study context: Patients were administered nivolumab (3 mg/kg intravenously) every 2 weeks. Overall study results and limits: Patients who responded completely had about the same baseline diversity as newly diagnosed patients. The drivers behind the repertoire differences, possibly disease activity or prior therapy, remain undefined.

Time point noted: cycle 4 day 1 (C4D1), after five to seven weeks of nivolumab. Each and every patient relapsed after autologous stem cell transplantation, and patients got differing brentuximab vedotin exposure. The table came from immunoSEQ multiplex PCR; TCRdb's copy has only in-frame clones and leaves some out. Counted here are about 47,000 clones, approximately 80% occurring once; the ten biggest clones make up about 20%. The table lists this clone with a count of one. The antigen is unknown. The CDR3 spans 16 residues. V lost 1 base and J lost 5; bases outside the gene matches: 6. Germline assignment: CDR1 LGHNA and CDR2 YSLEER.

The chain is built from TRBV4-3 and TRBJ2-1, with 9 bases identical to TRBD1. Sample: peripheral blood mononuclear cells (PBMCs), taken before the fourth cycle of nivolumab. The source is a human donor with classical Hodgkin lymphoma. The CDR3 spells CASSQGAGDRDNEQFF. CDR3 sequence (DNA): TGCGCCAGCAGCCAAGGGGCTGGGGACAGGGACAATGAGCAGTTCTTC.